This T cell receptor (beta chain) was identified during a study of T cell changes during pregnancy in multiple sclerosis. Sequencing used immunoSEQ multiplex PCR; TCRdb keeps in-frame clones, though not all of them. Among roughly 46,000 clones, roughly 95% were seen once, and the ten largest hold roughly 3.9%. Sequencing was performed on CD8+ T cells from peripheral blood mononuclear cells, taken after pregnancy. The source is a female donor with multiple sclerosis, enrolled in a pregnancy study.

The CDR3 DNA follows: TGTGCCAGCAGTACAGTGGGCCTTGGTTCACCCCTCCACTTT. Translation gives CASSTVGLGSPLHF. The chain couples TRBV6-5 to TRBJ1-6; D uncertain. The CDR3 length is 14 residues. The V and J ends lost 5 bases and 9 bases respectively, with 14 bases between them. The germline CDR1 and CDR2 sequences are MNHEY and SVGAGI.